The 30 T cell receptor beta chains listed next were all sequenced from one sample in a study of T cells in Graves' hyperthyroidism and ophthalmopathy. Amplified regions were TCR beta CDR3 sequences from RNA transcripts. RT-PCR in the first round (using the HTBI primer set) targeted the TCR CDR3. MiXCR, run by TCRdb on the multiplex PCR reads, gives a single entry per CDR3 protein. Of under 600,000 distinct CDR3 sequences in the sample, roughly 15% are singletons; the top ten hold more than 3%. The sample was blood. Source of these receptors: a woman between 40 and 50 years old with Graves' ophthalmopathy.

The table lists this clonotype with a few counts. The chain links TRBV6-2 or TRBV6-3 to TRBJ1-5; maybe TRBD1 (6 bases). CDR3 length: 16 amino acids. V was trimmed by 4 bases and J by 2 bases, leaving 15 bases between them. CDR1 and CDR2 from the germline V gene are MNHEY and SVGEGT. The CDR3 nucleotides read TGTGCCAGCAGTTCGAACAGGGAGTTAGGCAATCAGCCCCAGCATTTT. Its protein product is CASSSNRELGNQPQHF.

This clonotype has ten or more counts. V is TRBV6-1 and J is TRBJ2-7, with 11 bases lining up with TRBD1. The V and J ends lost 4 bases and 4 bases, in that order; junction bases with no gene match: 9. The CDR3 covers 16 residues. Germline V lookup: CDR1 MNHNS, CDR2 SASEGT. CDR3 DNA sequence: TGTGCCAGCAGTGCGAACACCGGGACAGGGGGATACGAGCAGTACTTC. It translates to CASSANTGTGGYEQYF.

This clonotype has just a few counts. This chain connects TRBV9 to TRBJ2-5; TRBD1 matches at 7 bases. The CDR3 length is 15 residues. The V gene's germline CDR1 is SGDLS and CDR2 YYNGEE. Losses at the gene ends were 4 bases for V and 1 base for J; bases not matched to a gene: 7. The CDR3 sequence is CASSPHSGGQETQYF. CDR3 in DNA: TGTGCCAGCAGCCCTCACTCAGGGGGCCAAGAGACCCAGTACTTC.

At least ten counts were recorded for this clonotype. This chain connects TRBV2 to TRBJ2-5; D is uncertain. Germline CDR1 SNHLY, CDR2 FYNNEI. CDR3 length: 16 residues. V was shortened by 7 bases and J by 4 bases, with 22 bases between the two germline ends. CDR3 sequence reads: CASKPLWTDSGETQYF. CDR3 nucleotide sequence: TGTGCCAGCAAGCCGTTATGGACCGACTCGGGAGAGACCCAGTACTTC.

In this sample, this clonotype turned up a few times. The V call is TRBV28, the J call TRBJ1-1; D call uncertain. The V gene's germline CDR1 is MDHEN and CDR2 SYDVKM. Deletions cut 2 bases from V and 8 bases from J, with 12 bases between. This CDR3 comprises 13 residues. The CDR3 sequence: CASSLRGWTEAFF. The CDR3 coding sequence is TGTGCCAGCAGTTTACGAGGTTGGACGGAAGCTTTCTTT. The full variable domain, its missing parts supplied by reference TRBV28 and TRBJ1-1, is DVKVTQSSRYLVKRTGEKVFLECVQDMDHENMFWYRQDPGLGLRLIYFSYDVKMKEKGDIPEGYSVSREKKERFSLILESASTNQTSMYLCASSLRGWTEAFFGQGTRLTVV.

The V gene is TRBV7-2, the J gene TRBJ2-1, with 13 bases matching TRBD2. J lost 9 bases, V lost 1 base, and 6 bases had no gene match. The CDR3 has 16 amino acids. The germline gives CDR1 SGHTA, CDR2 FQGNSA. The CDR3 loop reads CASSLEPGTSGTEQFF. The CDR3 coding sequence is TGTGCCAGCAGCTTAGAACCCGGGACTAGCGGGACTGAGCAGTTCTTC. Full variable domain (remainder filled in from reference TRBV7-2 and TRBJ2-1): GAGVSQSPSNKVTEKGKDVELRCDPISGHTALYWYRQSLGQGLEFLIYFQGNSAPDKSGLPSDRFSAERTGGSVSTLTIQRTQQEDSAVYLCASSLEPGTSGTEQFFGPGTRLTVL.

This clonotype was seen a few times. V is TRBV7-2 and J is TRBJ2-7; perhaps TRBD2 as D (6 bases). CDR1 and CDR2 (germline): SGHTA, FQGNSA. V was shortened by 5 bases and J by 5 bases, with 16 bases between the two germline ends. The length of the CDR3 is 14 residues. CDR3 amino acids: CASSHYRGFNEQYF. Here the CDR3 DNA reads TGTGCCAGCAGCCACTATCGGGGGTTTAACGAGCAGTACTTC.

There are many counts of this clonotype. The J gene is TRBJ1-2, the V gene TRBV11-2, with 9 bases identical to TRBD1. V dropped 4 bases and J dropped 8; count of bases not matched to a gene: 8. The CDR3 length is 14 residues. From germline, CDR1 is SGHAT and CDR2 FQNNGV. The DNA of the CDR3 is TGTGCCAGCAGCTCAACGACAGGGGGTAGGGGCTACACCTTC. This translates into CASSSTTGGRGYTF.

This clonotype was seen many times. CDR3 coding DNA: TGTGCCAGCAGAACTAAAGGGGGGGTTCGTCAAGAGACCCAGTACTTC. It specifies CASRTKGGVRQETQYF. The V gene is TRBV2, the J gene TRBJ2-5; a possible D gene is TRBD2 (7 bases). The CDR3 sequence is 16 residues long. Germline V gives CDR1 SNHLY, CDR2 FYNNEI. Trimming took off 6 bases at V and 2 bases at J, with 19 bases between the two ends.

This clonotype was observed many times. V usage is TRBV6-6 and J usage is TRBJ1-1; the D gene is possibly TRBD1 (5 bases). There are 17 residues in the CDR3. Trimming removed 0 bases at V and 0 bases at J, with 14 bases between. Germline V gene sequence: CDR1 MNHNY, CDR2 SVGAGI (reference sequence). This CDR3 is CASSYSRQGGMNTEAFF. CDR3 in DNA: TGTGCCAGCAGTTACTCGAGGCAGGGAGGGATGAACACTGAAGCTTTCTTT.

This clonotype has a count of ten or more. CDR3 bases: TGCAGTGCTCCTGGGACCGGGGACACTGAAGCTTTCTTT. Protein: CSAPGTGDTEAFF. J is TRBJ1-1 and V is TRBV20-1; TRBD1 might be the D (5 bases). Per the germline V gene, CDR1 is DFQATT and CDR2 is SNEGSKA (reference sequence). The V end was cut by 5 bases, the J end by 3 bases, with 13 bases between. The CDR3 is 13 amino acids.

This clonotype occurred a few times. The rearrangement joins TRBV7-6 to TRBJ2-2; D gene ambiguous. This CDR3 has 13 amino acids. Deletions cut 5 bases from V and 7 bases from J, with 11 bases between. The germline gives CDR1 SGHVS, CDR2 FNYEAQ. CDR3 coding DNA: TGTGCCAGCAGCGTCGGATTATACGGGGAGCTGTTTTTT. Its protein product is CASSVGLYGELFF.

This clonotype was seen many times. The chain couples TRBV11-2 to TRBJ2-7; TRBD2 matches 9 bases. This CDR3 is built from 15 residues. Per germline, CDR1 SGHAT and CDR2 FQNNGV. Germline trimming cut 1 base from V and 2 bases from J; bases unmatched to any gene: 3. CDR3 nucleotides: TGTGCCAGCAGCTTAGTGACTAGCGGACCCTACGAGCAGTACTTC. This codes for CASSLVTSGPYEQYF.

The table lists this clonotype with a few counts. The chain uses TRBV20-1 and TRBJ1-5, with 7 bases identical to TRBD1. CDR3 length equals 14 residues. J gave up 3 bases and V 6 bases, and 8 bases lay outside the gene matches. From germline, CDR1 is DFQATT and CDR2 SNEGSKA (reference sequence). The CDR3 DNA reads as TGCAGTGCCCAGACAGGGAGCGACAATCAGCCCCAGCATTTT. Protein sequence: CSAQTGSDNQPQHF.

The CDR3 bases are TGTGCCAGCAGCGTAGCTAGTGGCGGGGACACCGGGGAGCTGTTTTTT. As protein: CASSVASGGDTGELFF. This sequence joins TRBV9 and TRBJ2-2; D is possibly TRBD2 (6 bases). Trimming cost V 0 bases and J 3 bases, with 12 bases left between them. This CDR3 spans 16 amino acids. Germline assignment: CDR1 SGDLS and CDR2 YYNGEE.

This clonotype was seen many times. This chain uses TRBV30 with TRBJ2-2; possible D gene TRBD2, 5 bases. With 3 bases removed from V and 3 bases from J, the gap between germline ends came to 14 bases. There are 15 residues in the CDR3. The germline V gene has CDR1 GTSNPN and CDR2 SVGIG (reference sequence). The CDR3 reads CAWRKPSSYTGELFF. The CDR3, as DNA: TGTGCCTGGAGGAAGCCTAGCAGTTACACCGGGGAGCTGTTTTTT.

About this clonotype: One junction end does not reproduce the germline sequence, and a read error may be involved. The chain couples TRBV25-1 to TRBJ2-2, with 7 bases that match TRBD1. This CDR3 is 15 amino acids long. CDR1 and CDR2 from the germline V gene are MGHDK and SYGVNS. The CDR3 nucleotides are TGTGCCGGCAGTGAAATGACAGGGTCTGCCGGGGAGCTGTTTTTT. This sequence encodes CAGSEMTGSAGELFF. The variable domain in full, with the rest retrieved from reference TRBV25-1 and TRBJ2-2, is EADIYQTPRYLVIGTGKKITLECSQTMGHDKMYWYQQDPGMELHLIHYSYGVNSTEKGDLSSESTVSRIRTEHFPLTLESARPSHTSQYLCAGSEMTGSAGELFFGEGSRLTVL.

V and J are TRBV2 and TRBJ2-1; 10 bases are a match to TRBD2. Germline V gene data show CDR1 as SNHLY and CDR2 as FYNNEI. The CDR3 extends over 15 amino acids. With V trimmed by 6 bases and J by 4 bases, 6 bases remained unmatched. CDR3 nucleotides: TGTGCCAGCAGGGCATCTAGCGGGAGTTACAATGAGCAGTTCTTC. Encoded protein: CASRASSGSYNEQFF.

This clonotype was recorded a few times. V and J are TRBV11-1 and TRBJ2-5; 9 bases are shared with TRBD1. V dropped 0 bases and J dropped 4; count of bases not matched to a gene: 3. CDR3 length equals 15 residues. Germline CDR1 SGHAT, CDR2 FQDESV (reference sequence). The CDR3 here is CASSLAPDRGETQYF. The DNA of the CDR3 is TGTGCCAGCAGCTTAGCCCCGGACAGGGGAGAGACCCAGTACTTC. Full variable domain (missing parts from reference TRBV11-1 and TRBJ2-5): EAEVAQSPRYKITEKSQAVAFWCDPISGHATLYWYRQILGQGPELLVQFQDESVVDDSQLPKDRFSAERLKGVDSTLKIQPAELGDSAMYLCASSLAPDRGETQYFGPGTRLLVL.

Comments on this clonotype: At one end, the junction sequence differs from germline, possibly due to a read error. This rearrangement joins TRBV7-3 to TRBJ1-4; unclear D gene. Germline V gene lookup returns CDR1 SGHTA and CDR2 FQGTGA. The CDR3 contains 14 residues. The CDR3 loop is CASRMPATNEKLVF. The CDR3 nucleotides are TGTGCCAGCAGGATGCCCGCAACTAATGAAAAACTGGTTTTT.

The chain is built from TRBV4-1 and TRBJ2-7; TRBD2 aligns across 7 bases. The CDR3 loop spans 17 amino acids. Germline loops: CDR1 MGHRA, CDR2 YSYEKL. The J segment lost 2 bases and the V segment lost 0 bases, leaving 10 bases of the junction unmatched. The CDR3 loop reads CASSQDLEGRAPYEQYF. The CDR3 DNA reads TGCGCCAGCAGCCAAGATCTGGAGGGGAGGGCCCCCTACGAGCAGTACTTC.

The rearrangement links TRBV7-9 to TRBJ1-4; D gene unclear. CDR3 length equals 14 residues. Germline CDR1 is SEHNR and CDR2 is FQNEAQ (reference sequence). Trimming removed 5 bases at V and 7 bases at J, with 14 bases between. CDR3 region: CASSRIAMAEKLFF. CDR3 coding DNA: TGTGCCAGCAGCAGAATAGCCATGGCTGAAAAACTGTTTTTT.

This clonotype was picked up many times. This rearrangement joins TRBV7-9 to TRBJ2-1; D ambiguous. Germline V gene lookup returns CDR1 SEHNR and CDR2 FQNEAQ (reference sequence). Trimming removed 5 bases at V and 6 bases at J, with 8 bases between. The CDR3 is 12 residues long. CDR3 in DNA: TGTGCCAGCAGCGGGTCTGCCAATGAGCAGTTCTTC. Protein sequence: CASSGSANEQFF.

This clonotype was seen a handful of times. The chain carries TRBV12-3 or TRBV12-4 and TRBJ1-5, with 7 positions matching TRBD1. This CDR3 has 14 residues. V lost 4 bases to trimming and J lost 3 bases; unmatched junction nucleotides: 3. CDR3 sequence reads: CASSYRGPNQPQHF. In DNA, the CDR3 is TGTGCCAGCAGTTACAGGGGTCCCAATCAGCCCCAGCATTTT.

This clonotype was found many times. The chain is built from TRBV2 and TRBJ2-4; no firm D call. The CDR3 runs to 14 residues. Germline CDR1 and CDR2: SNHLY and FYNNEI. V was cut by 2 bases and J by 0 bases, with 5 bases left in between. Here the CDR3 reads CASSETLAKNIQYF. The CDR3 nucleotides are TGTGCCAGCAGTGAAACCCTAGCCAAAAACATTCAGTACTTC.

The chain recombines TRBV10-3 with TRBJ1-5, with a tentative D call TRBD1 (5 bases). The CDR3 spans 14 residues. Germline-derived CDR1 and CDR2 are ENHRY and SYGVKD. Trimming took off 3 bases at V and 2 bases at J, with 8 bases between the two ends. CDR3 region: CAISDQQGNQPQHF. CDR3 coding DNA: TGTGCCATCAGTGACCAACAGGGCAATCAGCCCCAGCATTTT.

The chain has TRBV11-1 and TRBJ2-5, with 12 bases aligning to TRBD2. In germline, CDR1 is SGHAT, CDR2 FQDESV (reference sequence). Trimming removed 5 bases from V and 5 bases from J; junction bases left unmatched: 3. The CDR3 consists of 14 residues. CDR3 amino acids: CASSMLAGGETQYF. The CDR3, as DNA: TGTGCCAGCAGCATGCTAGCGGGAGGGGAGACCCAGTACTTC.

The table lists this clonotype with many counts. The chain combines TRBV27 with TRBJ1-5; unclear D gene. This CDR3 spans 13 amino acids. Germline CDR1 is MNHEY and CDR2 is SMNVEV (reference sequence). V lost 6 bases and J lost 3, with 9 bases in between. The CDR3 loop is CASRLSLNQPQHF. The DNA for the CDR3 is TGTGCCAGCAGACTAAGTCTCAATCAGCCCCAGCATTTT.

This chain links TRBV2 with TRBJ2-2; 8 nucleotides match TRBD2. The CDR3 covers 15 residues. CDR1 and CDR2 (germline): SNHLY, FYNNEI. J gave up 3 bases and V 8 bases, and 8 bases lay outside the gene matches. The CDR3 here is CASGGGLAYTGELFF. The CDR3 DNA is TGTGCCAGCGGCGGGGGGTTGGCTTACACCGGGGAGCTGTTTTTT.

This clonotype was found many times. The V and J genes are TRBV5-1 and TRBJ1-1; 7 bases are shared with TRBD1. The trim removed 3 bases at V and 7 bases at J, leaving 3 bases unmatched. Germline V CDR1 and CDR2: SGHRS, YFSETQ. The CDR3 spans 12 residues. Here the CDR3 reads CASSSGQFEAFF. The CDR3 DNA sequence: TGCGCCAGCAGCTCGGGACAGTTTGAAGCTTTCTTT. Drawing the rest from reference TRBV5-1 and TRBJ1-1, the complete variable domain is KAGVTQTPRYLIKTRGQQVTLSCSPISGHRSVSWYQQTPGQGLQFLFEYFSETQRNKGNFPGRFSGRQFSNSRSEMNVSTLELGDSALYLCASSSGQFEAFFGQGTRLTVV.